This T cell receptor (beta chain) was recovered during a study of blood T cell repertoires in COVID-19. About the study: Italy, Spain and the United States were the sources of the convalescent and acute COVID-19 samples. PBMCs, B-cell-depleted T cells, or T cells were the source of the cDNA or gDNA that made up the material.

Only a few counts were recorded for this clone. The CDR3 consists of 16 residues. Trimming took 0 bases from V and 4 from J, leaving 13 bases between them. The germline CDR1 and CDR2 sequences are LGHNA and YSLEER. As originally analysed: Researchers report that nucleated cell counts were estimated from reference gene primer amplification. Assay used: immunoSEQ multiplex PCR; TCRdb lists only in-frame clones, some missing. V and J calls and clone size are those listed in that table; D and trimming were worked out from the DNA. The sample records 65,000 to 95,000 clones, roughly 82% being singletons. V usage is TRBV4-3 and J usage is TRBJ1-5; D uncertain. This TCR came from a woman in her fifties or sixties with acute or convalescent COVID-19. Input material: peripheral blood. In nucleotides, the CDR3 is TGCGCCAGCAGCCAAGAACCGACCCGGGAAAATCAGCCCCAGCATTTT. Its protein product is CASSQEPTRENQPQHF.